This T cell receptor (beta chain) came from a study of circulating and synovial CD4+ cells in juvenile arthritis. Study-level results: These repertoires were less diverse than bulk blood CD4 repertoires.

Germline CDR1 is LGHNA and CDR2 is YNFKEQ. V dropped 0 bases and J dropped 7 bases, with 7 bases sitting between them. This CDR3 region has 13 residues. Donors were patients with active juvenile idiopathic arthritis. Turning to this clone: What it recognizes is unknown.

Produced via immunoSEQ multiplex PCR; TCRdb's table is partial and in-frame only. The profile shows about 33,000 clones, roughly 96% of them singletons. This receptor was identified in a human donor with juvenile idiopathic arthritis. Sequencing was performed on CD4+ T cells from blood. The chain links TRBV4-2 to TRBJ1-5, with D hard to call. CDR3 sequence: CASSQEIRQPQHF. The CDR3 DNA is TGTGCCAGCAGCCAAGAGATTAGACAGCCCCAGCATTTT.